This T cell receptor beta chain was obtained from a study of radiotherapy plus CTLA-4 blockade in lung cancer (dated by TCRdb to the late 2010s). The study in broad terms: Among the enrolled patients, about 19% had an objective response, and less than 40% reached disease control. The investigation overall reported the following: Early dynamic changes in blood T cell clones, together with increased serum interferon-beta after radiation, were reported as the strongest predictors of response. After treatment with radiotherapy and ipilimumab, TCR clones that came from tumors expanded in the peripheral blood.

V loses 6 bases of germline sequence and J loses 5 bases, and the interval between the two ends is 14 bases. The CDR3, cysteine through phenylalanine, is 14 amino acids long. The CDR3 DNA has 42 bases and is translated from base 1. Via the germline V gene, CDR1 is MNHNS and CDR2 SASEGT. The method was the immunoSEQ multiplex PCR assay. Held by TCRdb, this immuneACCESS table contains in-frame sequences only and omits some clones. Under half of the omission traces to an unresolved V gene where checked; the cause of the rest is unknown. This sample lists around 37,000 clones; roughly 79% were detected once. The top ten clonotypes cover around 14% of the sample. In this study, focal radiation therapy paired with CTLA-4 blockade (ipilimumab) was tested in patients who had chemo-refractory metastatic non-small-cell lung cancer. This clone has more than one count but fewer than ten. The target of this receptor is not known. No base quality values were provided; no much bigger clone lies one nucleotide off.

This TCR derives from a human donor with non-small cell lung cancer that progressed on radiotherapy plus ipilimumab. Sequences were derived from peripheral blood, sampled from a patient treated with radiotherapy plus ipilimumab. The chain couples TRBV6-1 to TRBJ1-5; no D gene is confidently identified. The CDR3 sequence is CASRPSGVHQPQHF. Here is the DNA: TGTGCCAGCAGACCCAGTGGTGTGCATCAGCCCCAGCATTTT.